This entry features one TCR beta chain sequence. Its antigen remains unidentified. V was clipped by 2 bases and J by 9 bases, with 14 bases between them. This CDR3 spans 14 amino acids. Per germline, CDR1 SEHNR and CDR2 FQNEAQ (reference sequence). These data are taken from a study of T cell responses to AZD1222 COVID-19 vaccine. Study outcomes and limitations: At 160-218 and 743-854, vaccine-associated CD4 TCRs were dominant, and they spanned spike. Reports say nearly half of spike-specific TCRs go after unmutated variant regions.

Method: immunoSEQ multiplex PCR; TCRdb's copy keeps in-frame clones and lacks some. The table records about 86,000 clones, about 92% of them present only once. The gene calls are TRBV7-9 and TRBJ2-1, with D maybe TRBD2 (5 bases). This sequence originates from an adult in good health. This material consisted of peripheral blood, taken on day 0 of AZD1222 vaccination. The CDR3 DNA reads TGTGCCAGCAGCTTAACGGGGATACTGGTTGAGCAGTTCTTC. This codes for CASSLTGILVEQFF.